This is a list of T cell receptor beta chains from one sample in a study of beta chain features in type 1 diabetes. Sequencing was performed with immunoSEQ multiplex PCR; in TCRdb, only in-frame clones are kept and a portion is missing. The table has roughly 400,000 clones, less than 15% seen once. Sequenced: naive CD4+ T cells from blood. Every receptor here comes from a woman aged 18-29 years in good health. Each CDR3 is given with its conserved first and last residue. D genes are given only for firm matches. Not every row has a clone size; where given, it reads once, few, many or a size class.

j_call | v_call | d_call | clone_size | cdr3_aa | cdr3_nt
TRBJ1-2 | TRBV28 | TRBD1 | few | CASREDRIDGYTF | TGTGCCAGCAGAGAGGACAGGATTGATGGCTACACCTTC
TRBJ2-3 | TRBV6-5 | TRBD1 | - | CASRPGQGKNTQYF | TGTGCCAGCAGACCGGGACAGGGAAAAAATACGCAGTATTTT
TRBJ1-4 | TRBV30 | - | - | CAWNTGILNEKLFF | TGTGCCTGGAATACAGGGATCCTTAATGAAAAACTGTTTTTT
TRBJ2-7 | TRBV11-2 | TRBD2 | few | CASSLGWTSGFSYEQYF | TGTGCCAGCAGCTTAGGGTGGACTAGCGGGTTTTCCTACGAGCAGTACTTC
TRBJ1-5 | TRBV18 | - | - | CASSPQVGAGSNQPQHF | TGTGCCAGCTCACCCCAGGTAGGGGCAGGGAGCAATCAGCCCCAGCATTTT
TRBJ2-1 | TRBV29-1 | TRBD2 | few | CSVFLAGIYRNEQFF | TGCAGCGTTTTCCTAGCGGGAATTTATCGCAATGAGCAGTTCTTC
TRBJ2-1 | TRBV29-1 | - | few | CSVKELSGFPNEQFF | TGCAGCGTTAAAGAGCTCTCAGGGTTCCCAAATGAGCAGTTCTTC
TRBJ2-7 | TRBV5-1 | TRBD2 | few | CASSLAWEGTYEQYF | TGCGCCAGCAGCTTGGCCTGGGAGGGGACCTACGAGCAGTACTTC
TRBJ2-1 | TRBV4-1 | - | few | CASSQDEINLYNEQFF | TGCGCCAGCAGCCAAGATGAGATTAATCTATACAATGAGCAGTTCTTC
TRBJ2-1 | TRBV7-2 | - | - | CASSLAGRGQFF | TGTGCCAGCAGCTTAGCGGGCAGGGGGCAGTTCTTC
TRBJ2-7 | TRBV28 | - | few | CASSRVEQYF | TGTGCCAGCAGCAGGGTCGAGCAGTACTTC
TRBJ2-7 | TRBV28 | TRBD1 | - | CASSAGTASYEQYF | TGTGCCAGCAGCGCCGGGACAGCCTCCTACGAGCAGTACTTC
TRBJ1-5 | TRBV28 | - | - | CASSFGGLSNQPQHF | TGTGCCAGCAGTTTTGGGGGGTTGAGCAATCAGCCCCAGCATTTT
TRBJ2-1 | TRBV30 | TRBD2 | - | CAWSARAGNYNEQFF | TGTGCCTGGAGTGCTCGAGCGGGGAACTACAATGAGCAGTTCTTC
TRBJ2-1 | TRBV21-1 | - | few | CASSGQGYNEQFF | TGTGCCAGCAGCGGACAGGGTTACAATGAGCAGTTCTTC